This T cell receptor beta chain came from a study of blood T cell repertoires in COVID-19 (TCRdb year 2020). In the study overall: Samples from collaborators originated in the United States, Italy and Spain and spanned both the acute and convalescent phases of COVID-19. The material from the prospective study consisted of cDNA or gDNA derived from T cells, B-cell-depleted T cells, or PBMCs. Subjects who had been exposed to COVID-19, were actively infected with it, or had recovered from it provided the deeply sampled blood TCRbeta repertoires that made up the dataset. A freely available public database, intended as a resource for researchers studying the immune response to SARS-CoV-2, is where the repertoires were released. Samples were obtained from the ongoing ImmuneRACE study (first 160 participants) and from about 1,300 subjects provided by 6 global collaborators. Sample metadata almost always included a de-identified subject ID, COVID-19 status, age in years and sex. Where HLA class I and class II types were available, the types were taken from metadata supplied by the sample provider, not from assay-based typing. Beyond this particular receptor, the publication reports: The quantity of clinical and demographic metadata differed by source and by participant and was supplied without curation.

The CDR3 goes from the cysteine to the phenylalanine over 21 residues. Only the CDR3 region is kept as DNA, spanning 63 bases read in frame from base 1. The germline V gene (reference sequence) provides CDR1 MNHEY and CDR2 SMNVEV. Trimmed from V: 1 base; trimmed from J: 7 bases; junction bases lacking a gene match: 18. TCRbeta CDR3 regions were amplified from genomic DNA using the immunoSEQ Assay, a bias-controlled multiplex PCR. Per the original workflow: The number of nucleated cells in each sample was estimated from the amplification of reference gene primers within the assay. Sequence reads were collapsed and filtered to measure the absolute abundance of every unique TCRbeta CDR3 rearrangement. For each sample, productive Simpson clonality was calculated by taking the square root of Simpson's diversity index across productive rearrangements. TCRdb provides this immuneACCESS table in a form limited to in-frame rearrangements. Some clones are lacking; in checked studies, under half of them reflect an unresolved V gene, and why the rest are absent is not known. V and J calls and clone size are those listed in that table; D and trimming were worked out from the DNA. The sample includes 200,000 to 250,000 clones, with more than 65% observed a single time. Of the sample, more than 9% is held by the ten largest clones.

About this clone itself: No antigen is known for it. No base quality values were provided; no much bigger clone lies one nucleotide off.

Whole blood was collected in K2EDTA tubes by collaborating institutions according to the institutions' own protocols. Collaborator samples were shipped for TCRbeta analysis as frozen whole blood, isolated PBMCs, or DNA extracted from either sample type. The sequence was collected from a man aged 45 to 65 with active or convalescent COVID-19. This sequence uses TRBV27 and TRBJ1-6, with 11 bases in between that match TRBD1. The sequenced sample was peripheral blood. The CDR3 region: CASSLFARGQGAQNFNSPLHF. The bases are TGTGCCAGCAGTTTATTTGCCCGAGGACAGGGGGCGCAAAATTTCAATTCACCCCTCCACTTT.